This T cell receptor beta chain was captured in a study of regulatory T cells in long-lasting Graves disease. Construction of TCR beta libraries relied on iRepertoire HTBI primers and on Arm-PCR targeting CDR3 regions. TCRdb re-analysed the multiplex PCR reads in MiXCR, keeping a single row per CDR3 protein. The table shows roughly 560,000 distinct CDR3 sequences, with 12% occurring only once. The V gene lost 0 bases and the J gene lost 2 bases, with 14 bases spanning the gap. This CDR3 has 16 amino acids. The germline V gene encodes CDR1 LGHNA and CDR2 YSLEER. Time point in this sample: newly diagnosed GD, antithyroid drugs for less than 3 months. After RNA was extracted from PBMCs, the TCR library was made from it. This sample was also put to use in a study of T cells in Graves' hyperthyroidism and ophthalmopathy. From that second work: Used for diagnoses were clinical symptoms, serum thyroxine and TRAb, thyroid ultrasound and orbital computed tomography.

The V call is TRBV4-3, the J call TRBJ2-7; D gene uncertain. Sequencing was performed on peripheral blood mononuclear cells (PBMCs), taken at new diagnosis, from a patient treated with antithyroid drugs. This sequence was found in a woman younger than 45 with Graves disease. Written as DNA, the CDR3 is TGCGCCAGCAGCCAAGAGTATGCGGCCGCCCCCTACGAGCAGTACTTC. Translation: CASSQEYAAAPYEQYF.